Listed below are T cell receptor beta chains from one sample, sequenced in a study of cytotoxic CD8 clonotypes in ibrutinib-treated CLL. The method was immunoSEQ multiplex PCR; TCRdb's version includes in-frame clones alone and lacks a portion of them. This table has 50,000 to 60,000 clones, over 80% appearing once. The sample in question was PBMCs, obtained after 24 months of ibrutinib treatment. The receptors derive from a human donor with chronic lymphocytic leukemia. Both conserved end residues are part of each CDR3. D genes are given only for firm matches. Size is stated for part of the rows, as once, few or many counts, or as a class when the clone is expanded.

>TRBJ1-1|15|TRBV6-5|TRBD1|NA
TGTGCCAGCAGTTACGGGACAGGGGTGGGCACTGAAGCTTTCTTT
CASSYGTGVGTEAFF
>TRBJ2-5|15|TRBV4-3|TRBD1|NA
TGCGCCAGCAGCCGCAGAGGACAGGGAGAAGAGACCCAGTACTTC
CASSRRGQGEETQYF
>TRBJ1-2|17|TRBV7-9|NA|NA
TGTGCCAGCAGCCCCGGGGTGGGGGCTATAGCTAACTATGGCTACACCTTC
CASSPGVGAIANYGYTF
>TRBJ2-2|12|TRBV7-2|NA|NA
TGTGCCAGCAGCCCCTACCTCGGGGAGCTGTTTTTT
CASSPYLGELFF
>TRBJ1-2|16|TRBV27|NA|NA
TGTGCCAGCAGTAAGGAGTCGGGGAATAGGAACTATGGCTACACCTTC
CASSKESGNRNYGYTF
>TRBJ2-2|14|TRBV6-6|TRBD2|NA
TGTGCCAGCAGTGGGACTAGCGCTATCGGGGAGCTGTTTTTT
CASSGTSAIGELFF
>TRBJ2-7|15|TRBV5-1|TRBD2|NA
TGCGCCAGCAGCCTGACTAGCGGGACCTTCTACGAGCAGTACTTC
CASSLTSGTFYEQYF
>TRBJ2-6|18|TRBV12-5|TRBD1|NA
TGTGCTAGTGGTTTGGCGGACAGGATGTACTCTGGGGCCAACGTCCTGACTTTC
CASGLADRMYSGANVLTF
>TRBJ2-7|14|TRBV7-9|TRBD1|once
TGTGCCAGCAGCCCCTTGAACAGGGGGTACGAGCAGTACTTC
CASSPLNRGYEQYF
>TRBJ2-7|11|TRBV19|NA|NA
TGTGCCAGTAGTCTAGGGGGCGAGCAGTACTTC
CASSLGGEQYF
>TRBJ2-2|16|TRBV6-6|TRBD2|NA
TGTGCCAGCTCTGGACTAGCGGGAGTTCGGACCGGGGAGCTGTTTTTT
CASSGLAGVRTGELFF
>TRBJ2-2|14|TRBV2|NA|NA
TGTGCCAGCAGTGAGATCAGGAACACCGGGGAGCTGTTTTTT
CASSEIRNTGELFF
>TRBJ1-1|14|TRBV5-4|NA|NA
TGTGCCAGCAGCGTGGCGCGACAGTCCACTGAAGCTTTCTTT
CASSVARQSTEAFF
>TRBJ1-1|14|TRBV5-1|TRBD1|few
TGCGCCAGCAGCGAAGGACAGGTGAACACTGAAGCTTTCTTT
CASSEGQVNTEAFF
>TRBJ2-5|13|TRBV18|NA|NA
TGTGCCAGCTCACCAAGACAGAAAGAGACCCAGTACTTC
CASSPRQKETQYF
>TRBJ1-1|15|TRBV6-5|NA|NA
TGTGCCAGCAGTTATGGGGAGATCCTGGGCACTGAAGCTTTCTTT
CASSYGEILGTEAFF
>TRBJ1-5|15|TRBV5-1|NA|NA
TGCGCCAGCCGCCGGGACCCCACCCTCAATCAGCCCCAGCATTTT
CASRRDPTLNQPQHF
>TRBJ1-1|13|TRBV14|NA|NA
TGTGCCAGCAGCCAACAATCTGGCACTGAAGCTTTCTTT
CASSQQSGTEAFF
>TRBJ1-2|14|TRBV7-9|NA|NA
TGTGCCAGCAGCCGGGGCATAGATAACTATGGCTACACCTTC
CASSRGIDNYGYTF
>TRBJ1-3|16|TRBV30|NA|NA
TGTGCCTGGGGAACGCGGGGTGGCCTCTCTGGAAACACCATATATTTT
CAWGTRGGLSGNTIYF
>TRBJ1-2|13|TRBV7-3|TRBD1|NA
TGTGCCAGCAGACCAGGGACAGGAAACGGCTACACCTTC
CASRPGTGNGYTF
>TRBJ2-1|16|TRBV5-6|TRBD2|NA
TGTGCCAGCAGCTTTGGACTAGCGGGGGCCTACAATGAGCAGTTCTTC
CASSFGLAGAYNEQFF
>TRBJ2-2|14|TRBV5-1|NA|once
TGCGCCAGCACGATGGGAGACGTCACCGGGGAGCTGTTTTTT
CASTMGDVTGELFF
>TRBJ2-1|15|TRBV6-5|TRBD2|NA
TGTGCCTCAGCGGCCGGGACTAGCAAATACAATGAGCAGTTCTTC
CASAAGTSKYNEQFF
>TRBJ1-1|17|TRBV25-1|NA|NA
TGTGCCAGCAGTGAATTAGGTATGGGGGGCTCGGACACTGAAGCTTTCTTT
CASSELGMGGSDTEAFF
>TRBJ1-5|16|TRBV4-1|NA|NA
TGCGCCAGCAGCCAAGAAAGCACAGGGTCCTATCAGCCCCAGCATTTT
CASSQESTGSYQPQHF
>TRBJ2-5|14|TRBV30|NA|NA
TGTGCTTGGAGTCCCCAGGGGCGAAGAGGGACCCAGTACTTC
CAWSPQGRRGTQYF